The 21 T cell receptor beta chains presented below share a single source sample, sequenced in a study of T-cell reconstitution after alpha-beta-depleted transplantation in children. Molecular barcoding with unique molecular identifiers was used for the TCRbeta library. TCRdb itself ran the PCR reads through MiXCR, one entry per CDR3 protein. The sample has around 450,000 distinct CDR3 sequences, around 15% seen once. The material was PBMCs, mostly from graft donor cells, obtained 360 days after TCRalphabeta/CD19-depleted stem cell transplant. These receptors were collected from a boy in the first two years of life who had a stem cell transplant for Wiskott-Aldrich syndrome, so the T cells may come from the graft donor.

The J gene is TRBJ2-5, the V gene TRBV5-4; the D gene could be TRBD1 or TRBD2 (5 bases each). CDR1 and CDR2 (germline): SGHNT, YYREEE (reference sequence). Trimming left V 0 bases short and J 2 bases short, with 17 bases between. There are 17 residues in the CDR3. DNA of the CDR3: TGTGCCAGCAGCTTGGATCTCCTTAGAGGGGTACAAGAGACCCAGTACTTC. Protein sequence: CASSLDLLRGVQETQYF.

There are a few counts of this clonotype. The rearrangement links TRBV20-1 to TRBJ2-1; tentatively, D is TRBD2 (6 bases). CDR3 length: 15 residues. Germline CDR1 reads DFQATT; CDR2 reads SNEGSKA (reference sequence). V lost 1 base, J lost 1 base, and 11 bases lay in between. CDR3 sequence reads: CSARGPGSSYNEQFF. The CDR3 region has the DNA TGCAGTGCTAGAGGGCCCGGGAGTTCCTACAATGAGCAGTTCTTC.

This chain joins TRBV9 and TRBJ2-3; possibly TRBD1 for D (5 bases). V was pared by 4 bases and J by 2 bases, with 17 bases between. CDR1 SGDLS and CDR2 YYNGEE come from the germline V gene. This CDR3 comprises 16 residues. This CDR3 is CASSPNRFRFTDTQYF. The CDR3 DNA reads TGTGCCAGCAGCCCGAACAGGTTCCGATTCACAGATACGCAGTATTTT.

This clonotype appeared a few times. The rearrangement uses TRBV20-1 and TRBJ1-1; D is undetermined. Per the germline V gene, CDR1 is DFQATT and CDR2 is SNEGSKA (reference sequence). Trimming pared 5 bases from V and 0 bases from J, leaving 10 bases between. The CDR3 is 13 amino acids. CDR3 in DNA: TGCAGTGCTGCGCCAGATATGAACACTGAAGCTTTCTTT. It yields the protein CSAAPDMNTEAFF.

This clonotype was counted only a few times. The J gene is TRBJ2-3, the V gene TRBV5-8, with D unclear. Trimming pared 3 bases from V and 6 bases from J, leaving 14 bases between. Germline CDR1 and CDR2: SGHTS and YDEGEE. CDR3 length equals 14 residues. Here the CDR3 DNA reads TGTGCCAGCAGCTCTTTGGGCCTCGGGGATACGCAGTATTTT. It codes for CASSSLGLGDTQYF.

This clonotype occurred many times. As DNA, the CDR3 is TGTGCCAGCTCCCAAAGACAGGGGGAAGAGACCCAGTACTTC. Amino acid sequence: CASSQRQGEETQYF. The V gene is TRBV18, the J gene TRBJ2-5; 9 positions agree with TRBD1. There are 14 residues in the CDR3. CDR1 is KGHSH, CDR2 LQKENI, per germline. Trimming at V came to 6 bases and at J to 3 bases, leaving 5 bases not matched to a gene. Full variable domain (missing parts from reference TRBV18 and TRBJ2-5): NAGVMQNPRHLVRRRGQEARLRCSPMKGHSHVYWYRQLPEEGLKFMVYLQKENIIDESGMPKERFSAEFPKEGPSILRIQQVVRGDSAAYFCASSQRQGEETQYFGPGTRLLVL.

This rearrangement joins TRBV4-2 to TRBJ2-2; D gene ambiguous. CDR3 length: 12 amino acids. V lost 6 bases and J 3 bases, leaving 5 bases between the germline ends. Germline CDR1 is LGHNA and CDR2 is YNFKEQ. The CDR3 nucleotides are TGTGCCAGCAGGTCAGACACCGGGGAGCTGTTTTTT. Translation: CASRSDTGELFF.

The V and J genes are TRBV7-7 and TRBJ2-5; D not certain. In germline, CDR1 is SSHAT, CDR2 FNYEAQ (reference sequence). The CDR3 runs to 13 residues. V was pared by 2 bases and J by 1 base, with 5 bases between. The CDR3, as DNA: TGTGCCAGCAGCTTACACACCCAAGAGACCCAGTACTTC. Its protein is CASSLHTQETQYF.

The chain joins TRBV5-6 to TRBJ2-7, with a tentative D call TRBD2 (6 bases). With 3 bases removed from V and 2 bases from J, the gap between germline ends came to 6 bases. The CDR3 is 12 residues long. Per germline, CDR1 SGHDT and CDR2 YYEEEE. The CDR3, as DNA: TGTGCCAGCAGCTGGGGGGCCTACGAGCAGTACTTC. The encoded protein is CASSWGAYEQYF.

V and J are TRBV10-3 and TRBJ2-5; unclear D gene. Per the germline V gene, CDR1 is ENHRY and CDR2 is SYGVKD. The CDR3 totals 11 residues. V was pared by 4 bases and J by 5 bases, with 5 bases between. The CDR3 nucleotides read TGTGCCATCAGTGTAGGGGAGACCCAGTACTTC. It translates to CAISVGETQYF.

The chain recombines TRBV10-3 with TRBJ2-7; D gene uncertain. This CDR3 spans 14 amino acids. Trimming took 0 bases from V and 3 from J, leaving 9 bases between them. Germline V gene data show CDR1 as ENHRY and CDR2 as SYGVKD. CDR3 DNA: TGTGCCATCAGTGAGTCCCATTCATACTACGAGCAGTACTTC. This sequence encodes CAISESHSYYEQYF.

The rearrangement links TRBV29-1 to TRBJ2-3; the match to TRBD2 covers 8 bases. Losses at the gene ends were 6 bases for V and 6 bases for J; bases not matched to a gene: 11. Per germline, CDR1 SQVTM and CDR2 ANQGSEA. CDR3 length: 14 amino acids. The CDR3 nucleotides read TGCAGCGTGTACGGTGGACTAGCTGGGGATACGCAGTATTTT. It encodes CSVYGGLAGDTQYF.

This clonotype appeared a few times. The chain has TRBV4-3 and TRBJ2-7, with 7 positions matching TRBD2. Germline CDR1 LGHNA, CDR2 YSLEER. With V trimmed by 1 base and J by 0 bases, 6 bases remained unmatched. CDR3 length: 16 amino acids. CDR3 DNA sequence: TGCGCCAGCAGCCAAGGCCCTAGCGGTAGCTCCTACGAGCAGTACTTC. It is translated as CASSQGPSGSSYEQYF.

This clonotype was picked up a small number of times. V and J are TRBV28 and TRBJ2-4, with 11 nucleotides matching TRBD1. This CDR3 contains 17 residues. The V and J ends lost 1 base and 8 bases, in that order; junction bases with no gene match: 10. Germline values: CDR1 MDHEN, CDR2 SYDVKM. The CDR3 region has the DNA TGTGCCAGCAGTTTATCTTCCCGGGACAGGGGGACCGACATTCAGTACTTC. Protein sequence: CASSLSSRDRGTDIQYF. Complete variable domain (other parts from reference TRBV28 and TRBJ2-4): DVKVTQSSRYLVKRTGEKVFLECVQDMDHENMFWYRQDPGLGLRLIYFSYDVKMKEKGDIPEGYSVSREKKERFSLILESASTNQTSMYLCASSLSSRDRGTDIQYFGAGTRLSVL.

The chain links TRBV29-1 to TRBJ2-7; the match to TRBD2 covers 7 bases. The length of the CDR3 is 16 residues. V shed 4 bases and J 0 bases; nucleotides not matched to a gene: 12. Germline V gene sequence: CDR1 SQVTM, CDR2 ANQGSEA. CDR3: CSVALWKRGPSYEQYF. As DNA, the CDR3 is TGCAGCGTTGCCTTGTGGAAGCGGGGCCCCTCCTACGAGCAGTACTTC.

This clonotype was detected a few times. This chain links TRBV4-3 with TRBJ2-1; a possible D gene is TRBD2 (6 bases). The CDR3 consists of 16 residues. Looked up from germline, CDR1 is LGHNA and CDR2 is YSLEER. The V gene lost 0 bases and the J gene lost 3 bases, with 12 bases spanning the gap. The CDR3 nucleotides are TGCGCCAGCAGCCAAGAAATCGGACTAAACTACAATGAGCAGTTCTTC. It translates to CASSQEIGLNYNEQFF.

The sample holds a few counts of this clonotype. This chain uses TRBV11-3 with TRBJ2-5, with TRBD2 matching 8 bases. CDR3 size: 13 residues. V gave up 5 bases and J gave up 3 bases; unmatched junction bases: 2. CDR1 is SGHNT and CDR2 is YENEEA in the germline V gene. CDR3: CASSTGLEETQYF. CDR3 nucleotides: TGTGCCAGCAGCACGGGACTAGAAGAGACCCAGTACTTC.

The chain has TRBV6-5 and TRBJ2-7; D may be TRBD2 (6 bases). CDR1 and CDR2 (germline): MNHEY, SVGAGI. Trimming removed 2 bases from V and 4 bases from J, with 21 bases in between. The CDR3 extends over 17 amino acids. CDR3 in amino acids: CASSYRSGSGGVYEQYF. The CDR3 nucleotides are TGTGCCAGCAGTTACAGGAGCGGGTCTGGGGGTGTGTACGAGCAGTACTTC.

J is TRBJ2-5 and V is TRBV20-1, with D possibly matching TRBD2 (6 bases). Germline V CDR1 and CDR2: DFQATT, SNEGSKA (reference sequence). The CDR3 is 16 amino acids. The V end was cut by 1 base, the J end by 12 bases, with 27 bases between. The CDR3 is CSARVGQLAKPPTEYF. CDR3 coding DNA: TGCAGTGCTAGAGTTGGCCAACTAGCCAAACCCCCCACCGAGTACTTC.

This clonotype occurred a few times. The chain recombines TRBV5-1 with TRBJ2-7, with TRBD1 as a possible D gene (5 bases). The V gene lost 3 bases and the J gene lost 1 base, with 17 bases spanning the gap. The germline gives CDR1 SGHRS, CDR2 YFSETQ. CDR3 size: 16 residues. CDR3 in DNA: TGCGCCAGCAGCTGGGGCCTTCTCGCCGGATCCTACGAGCAGTACTTC. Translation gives CASSWGLLAGSYEQYF.

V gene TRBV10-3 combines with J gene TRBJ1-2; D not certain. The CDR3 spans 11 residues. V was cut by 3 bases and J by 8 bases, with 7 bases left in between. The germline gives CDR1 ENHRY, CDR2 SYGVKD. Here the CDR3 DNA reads TGTGCCATCAGTGACAGTTTCGGCTACACCTTC. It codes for CAISDSFGYTF.